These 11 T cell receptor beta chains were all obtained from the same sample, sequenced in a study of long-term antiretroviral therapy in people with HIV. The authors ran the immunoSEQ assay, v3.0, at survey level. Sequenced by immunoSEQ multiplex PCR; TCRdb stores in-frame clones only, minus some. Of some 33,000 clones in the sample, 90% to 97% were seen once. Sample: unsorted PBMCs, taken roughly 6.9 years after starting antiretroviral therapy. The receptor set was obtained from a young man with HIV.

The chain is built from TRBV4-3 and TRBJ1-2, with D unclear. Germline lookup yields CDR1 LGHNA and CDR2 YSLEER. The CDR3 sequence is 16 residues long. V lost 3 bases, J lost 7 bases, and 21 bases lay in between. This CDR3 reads CASSQGTSGRLGGYTF. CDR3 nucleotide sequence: TGCGCCAGCAGCCAGGGAACAAGCGGGCGTTTGGGTGGCTACACCTTC.

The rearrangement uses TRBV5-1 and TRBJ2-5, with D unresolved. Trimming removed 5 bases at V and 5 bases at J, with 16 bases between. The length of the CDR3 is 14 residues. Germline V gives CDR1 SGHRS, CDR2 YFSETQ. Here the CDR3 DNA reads TGCGCCAGCAGGCCCAGCCCGCCCCGGGAGACCCAGTACTTC. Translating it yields CASRPSPPRETQYF.

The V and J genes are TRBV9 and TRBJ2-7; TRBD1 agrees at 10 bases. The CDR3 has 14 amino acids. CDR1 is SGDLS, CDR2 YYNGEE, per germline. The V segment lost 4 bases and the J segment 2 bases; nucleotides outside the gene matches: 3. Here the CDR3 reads CASSPGQGAYEQYF. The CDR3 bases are TGTGCCAGCAGCCCCGGACAGGGGGCCTACGAGCAGTACTTC.

As DNA, the CDR3 is TGTGCCAGCAGCTTAGTTAGGACTATGATCTACAATGAGCAGTTCTTC. Protein: CASSLVRTMIYNEQFF. V gene TRBV7-2 combines with J gene TRBJ2-1, with D perhaps TRBD2 (6 bases). V dropped 1 base and J dropped 3 bases, with 13 bases sitting between them. The CDR3 has 16 amino acids. Germline CDR1 is SGHTA and CDR2 is FQGNSA.

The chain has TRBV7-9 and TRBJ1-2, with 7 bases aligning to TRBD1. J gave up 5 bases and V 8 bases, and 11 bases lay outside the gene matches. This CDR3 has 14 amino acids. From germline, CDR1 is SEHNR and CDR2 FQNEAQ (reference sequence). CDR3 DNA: TGTGCCAGCCTAAGACAGGGAGTGGGGTATGGCTACACCTTC. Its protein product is CASLRQGVGYGYTF.

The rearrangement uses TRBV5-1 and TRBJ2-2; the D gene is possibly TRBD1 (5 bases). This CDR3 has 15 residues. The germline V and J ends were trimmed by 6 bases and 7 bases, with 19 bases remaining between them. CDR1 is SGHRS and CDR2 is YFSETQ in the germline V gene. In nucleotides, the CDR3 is TGCGCCAGCACCTGGGGCCAGGGTAGAGTCGGGGAGCTGTTTTTT. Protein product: CASTWGQGRVGELFF.

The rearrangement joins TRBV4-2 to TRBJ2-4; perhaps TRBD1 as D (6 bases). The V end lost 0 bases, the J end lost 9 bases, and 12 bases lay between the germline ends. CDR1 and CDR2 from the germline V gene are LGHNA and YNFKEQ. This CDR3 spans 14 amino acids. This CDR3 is CASSQETGYSIQYF. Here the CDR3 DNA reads TGTGCCAGCAGCCAAGAAACAGGGTACAGCATTCAGTACTTC.

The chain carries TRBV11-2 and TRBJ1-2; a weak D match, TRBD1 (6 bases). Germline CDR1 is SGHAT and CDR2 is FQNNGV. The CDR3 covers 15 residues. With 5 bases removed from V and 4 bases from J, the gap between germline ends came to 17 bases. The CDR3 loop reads CASSGEPRGIYGYTF. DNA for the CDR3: TGTGCCAGCAGCGGTGAACCCAGGGGAATCTATGGCTACACCTTC.

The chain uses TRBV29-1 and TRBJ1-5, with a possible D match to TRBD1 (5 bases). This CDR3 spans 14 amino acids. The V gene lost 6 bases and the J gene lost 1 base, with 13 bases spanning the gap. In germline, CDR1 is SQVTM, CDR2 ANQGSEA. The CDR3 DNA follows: TGCAGCGTCGGACACAGAGGGAGCAATCAGCCCCAGCATTTT. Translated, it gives CSVGHRGSNQPQHF.

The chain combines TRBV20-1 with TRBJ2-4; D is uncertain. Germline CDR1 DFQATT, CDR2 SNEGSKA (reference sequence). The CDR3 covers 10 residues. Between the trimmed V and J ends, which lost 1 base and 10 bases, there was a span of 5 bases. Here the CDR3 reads CSARGVIQYF. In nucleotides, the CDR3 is TGCAGTGCTAGAGGAGTTATTCAGTACTTC.

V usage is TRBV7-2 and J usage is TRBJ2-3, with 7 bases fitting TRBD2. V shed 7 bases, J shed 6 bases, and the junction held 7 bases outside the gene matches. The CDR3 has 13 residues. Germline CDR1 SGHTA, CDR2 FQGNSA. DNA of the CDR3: TGTGCCAGCAACCTAGCGGCCACGGATACGCAGTATTTT. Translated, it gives CASNLAATDTQYF.